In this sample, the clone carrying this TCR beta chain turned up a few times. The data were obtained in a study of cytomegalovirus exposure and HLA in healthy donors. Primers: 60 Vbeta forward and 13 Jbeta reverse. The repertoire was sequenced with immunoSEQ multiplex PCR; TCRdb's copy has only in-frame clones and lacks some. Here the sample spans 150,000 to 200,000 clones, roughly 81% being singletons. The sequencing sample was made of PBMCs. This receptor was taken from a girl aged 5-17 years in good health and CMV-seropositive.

CDR3 in DNA: TGCAGTGTATCGTGGAACACTGAAGCTTTCTTT. Translated: CSVSWNTEAFF. The chain uses TRBV20-1 and TRBJ1-1; D is ambiguous. The germline V gene has CDR1 DFQATT and CDR2 SNEGSKA (reference sequence). The CDR3 runs 11 residues. The V gene lost 7 bases and the J gene lost 1 base, with 7 bases spanning the gap.